Each of the 14 T cell receptor beta chains below was sequenced from the same sample in a study of CD8+ T cells in alopecia areata. Treatment given: oral pan-JAK inhibitor, 5-10 mg twice daily. Investigators isolated RNA and reverse transcribed it into cDNA to act as the sequencing template. Repertoires were generated with immunoSEQ multiplex PCR, while TCRdb's copy carries only in-frame clones and drops some. Of around 200,000 clones listed, roughly 62% are singletons. The sample consisted of CD8+ T cells sorted from blood, taken at week 24, from a patient treated with tofacitinib. These receptors were collected from a human donor with alopecia areata.

V and J are TRBV30 and TRBJ1-1, with D possibly TRBD1 on 6 matching bases. Deletions cut 0 bases from V and 1 base from J, with 18 bases between. The CDR3 extends over 17 amino acids. The germline gives CDR1 GTSNPN, CDR2 SVGIG (reference sequence). In nucleotides, the CDR3 is TGTGCCTGGAGTGTACTTCCCCCGCGACAGGAGAACACTGAAGCTTTCTTT. Encoded protein: CAWSVLPPRQENTEAFF. The full variable domain, its missing parts supplied by reference TRBV30 and TRBJ1-1, is SQTIHQWPATLVQPVGSPLSLECTVEGTSNPNLYWYRQAAGRGLQLLFYSVGIGQISSEVPQNLSASRPQDRQFILSSKKLLLSDSGFYLCAWSVLPPRQENTEAFFGQGTRLTVV.

V is TRBV7-9 and J is TRBJ1-1; D gene ambiguous. The CDR3 loop spans 13 amino acids. CDR1 SEHNR and CDR2 FQNEAQ come from the germline V gene (reference sequence). V was cut by 5 bases and J by 2 bases, with 9 bases left in between. This chain's CDR3 is CASSPPLNTEAFF. The CDR3 bases are TGTGCCAGCAGCCCGCCTCTAAACACTGAAGCTTTCTTT.

The V and J genes are TRBV13 and TRBJ1-1; 10 bases are shared with TRBD1. The CDR3 spans 17 residues. CDR1 PRHDT and CDR2 FYEKMQ come from the germline V gene (reference sequence). With 4 bases clipped from V and 1 base from J, the junction kept 9 bases outside the gene matches. CDR3 loop: CASSSDRTGGSNTEAFF. CDR3 in DNA: TGTGCCAGCAGCTCAGATCGGACAGGGGGTTCGAACACTGAAGCTTTCTTT.

The chain links TRBV4-1 to TRBJ1-2; D might be TRBD1 (5 bases). V shed 5 bases and J shed 13 bases, with 23 bases lying between them. The CDR3 consists of 14 residues. The V gene's germline CDR1 is MGHRA and CDR2 YSYEKL. The DNA for the CDR3 is TGCGCCAGCAGCAATAACGGGGACGGCCTCCAGTCCACCTTC. As protein: CASSNNGDGLQSTF.

As concerns this clone: Other DNA sequences of this sample code for an identical CDR3. The V call is TRBV20-1, the J call TRBJ2-7; no definite D call. The length of the CDR3 is 11 residues. The V and J ends lost 2 bases and 4 bases respectively, with 6 bases between them. CDR1 DFQATT and CDR2 SNEGSKA come from the germline V gene (reference sequence). The CDR3 DNA reads TGCAGTGCTAGATTGGGTTACGAGCAGTACTTC. Encoded protein: CSARLGYEQYF.

This clone was counted a few times. CDR3 residues: CASSPQDPNTGELFF. DNA of the CDR3: TGCGCCAGCAGTCCACAGGACCCGAACACCGGGGAGCTGTTTTTT. V is TRBV23-1 and J is TRBJ2-2; D might be TRBD1 (5 bases). TRBV23-1 falls under the ORF class, with uncertain function. V dropped 4 bases and J dropped 0 bases, with 9 bases sitting between them. The CDR3 runs to 15 residues.

The rearrangement links TRBV13 to TRBJ1-1; unclear D gene. The V end was cut by 5 bases, the J end by 0 bases, with 10 bases between. CDR3 length: 14 amino acids. Germline V gene lookup returns CDR1 PRHDT and CDR2 FYEKMQ (reference sequence). The CDR3 protein is CASSPSPLNTEAFF. CDR3 coding DNA: TGTGCCAGCAGCCCTAGTCCCCTGAACACTGAAGCTTTCTTT.

The chain recombines TRBV29-1 with TRBJ2-7, with 10 bases lining up with TRBD2. Germline assignment: CDR1 SQVTM and CDR2 ANQGSEA. The V gene end was trimmed by 2 bases and the J gene end by 5 bases; junction bases not matched to a gene: 3. The CDR3 contains 13 residues. The DNA for the CDR3 is TGCAGCGTTGAACTAGCGGGGGTAAACGAGCAGTACTTC. Protein: CSVELAGVNEQYF.

This clone has just a few counts. The chain is built from TRBV6-5 and TRBJ1-2; 7 bases fit TRBD1. This CDR3 comprises 16 residues. CDR1 is MNHEY, CDR2 SVGAGI, per germline. The V and J ends lost 4 bases and 2 bases, in that order; junction bases with no gene match: 10. CDR3 coding DNA: TGTGCCAGCAGTTCCGGGACAGAGACCCGAAACTATGGCTACACCTTC. This codes for CASSSGTETRNYGYTF.

The chain couples TRBV30 to TRBJ2-3, with 9 nucleotides matching TRBD2. This CDR3 contains 14 residues. From germline, CDR1 is GTSNPN and CDR2 SVGIG (reference sequence). Losses at the gene ends were 8 bases for V and 6 bases for J; bases not matched to a gene: 12. The CDR3 sequence is CALGVAGATDTQYF. CDR3 nucleotides: TGTGCCCTTGGGGTAGCGGGGGCCACTGATACGCAGTATTTT.

The chain combines TRBV30 with TRBJ1-6, with D uncertain. CDR1 and CDR2 from the germline V gene are GTSNPN and SVGIG (reference sequence). The length of the CDR3 is 13 residues. The germline V and J ends were trimmed by 1 base and 8 bases, with 9 bases remaining between them. This CDR3 reads CAWSGPGDSPLHF. The CDR3 coding sequence is TGTGCCTGGAGTGGCCCTGGGGATTCACCCCTCCACTTT.

A note on this clone: A much bigger clone sits one base away, suggesting this may be a read error. At the DNA level, this CDR3 is encoded by other sequences in the same sample as well. This chain joins TRBV7-9 and TRBJ2-3; no clear D. The CDR3 runs to 12 residues. V lost 5 bases, J lost 3 bases, and 6 bases lay in between. CDR1 is SEHNR and CDR2 is FQNEAQ in the germline V gene (reference sequence). In DNA form, the CDR3 reads TGTGCCAGCAGCCTAGGGACAGATACGCAGTATTTT. It encodes CASSLGTDTQYF.

This sequence joins TRBV30 and TRBJ1-4; 9 nucleotides agree with TRBD1. This CDR3 is built from 14 residues. V gave up 1 base and J gave up 5 bases; unmatched junction bases: 2. The germline CDR1 and CDR2 sequences are GTSNPN and SVGIG (reference sequence). This CDR3 reads CAWSEGTGNEKLFF. DNA for the CDR3: TGTGCCTGGAGTGAGGGGACAGGGAATGAAAAACTGTTTTTT.

Notes on this clone: The sample carries other DNA sequences with the same CDR3. The chain has TRBV29-1 and TRBJ1-1; no clear D gene. Trimming removed 1 base at V and 3 bases at J, with 3 bases between. Germline values: CDR1 SQVTM, CDR2 ANQGSEA. The CDR3 length is 11 residues. The CDR3 sequence is CSVEGDTEAFF. In DNA, the CDR3 is TGCAGCGTTGAAGGGGACACTGAAGCTTTCTTT.